Shown below are 23 T cell receptor beta chains from a single sample sequenced in a study of blood T cell repertoires in COVID-19. Produced via immunoSEQ multiplex PCR; TCRdb's table is partial and in-frame only. The repertoire holds some 82,000 clones, with around 83% as singletons. Sequencing was carried out using peripheral blood. The receptors were sampled from a man older than 75 with active or convalescent COVID-19.

This chain uses TRBV10-3 with TRBJ2-7; possibly TRBD2 for D (6 bases). Trimming shortened V by 3 bases and J by 2 bases, and 14 bases separated the two germline ends. The CDR3 is 15 amino acids. Germline-derived CDR1 and CDR2 are ENHRY and SYGVKD. The CDR3 loop is CAISDHGTVAYEQYF. The CDR3, as DNA: TGTGCCATCAGTGACCACGGGACTGTCGCCTACGAGCAGTACTTC.

In this sample, this clone turned up once. V usage is TRBV2 and J usage is TRBJ2-1; 11 nucleotides align to TRBD2. Germline assignment: CDR1 SNHLY and CDR2 FYNNEI. Trimming cost V 8 bases and J 5 bases; bases outside gene matches: 20. This CDR3 has 19 amino acids. The DNA of the CDR3 is TGTGCCAGCTCCGTTGAGGCGATACTAGCGGGAGAAACTAACAATGAGCAGTTCTTC. This codes for CASSVEAILAGETNNEQFF.

The J gene is TRBJ1-1, the V gene TRBV12-3 or TRBV12-4, with 10 positions matching TRBD1. CDR3 length: 13 residues. V lost 6 bases to trimming and J lost 4 bases; unmatched junction nucleotides: 2. The CDR3 protein is CASRRDRGTEAFF. The CDR3 DNA reads as TGTGCCAGCAGAAGGGACAGGGGCACTGAAGCTTTCTTT.

CDR3 sequence (DNA): TGTGCCAGCAGCTTGATGGGGACAGTGACTAGTACTTACAATTACGAGCAGTACTTC. Translating it yields CASSLMGTVTSTYNYEQYF. This rearrangement joins TRBV5-5 to TRBJ2-7; D possibly corresponds to TRBD1 (7 bases). The CDR3 runs 19 residues. Germline V gene sequence: CDR1 SGHKS, CDR2 YYEKEE (reference sequence). The V end was cut by 1 base, the J end by 4 bases, with 27 bases between.

The chain couples TRBV3-1 (or the pseudogene TRBV3-2) to TRBJ1-1; 9 nucleotides match TRBD1. CDR1 is LGHDT, CDR2 YNNKEL, per germline (reference sequence). This CDR3 region has 14 residues. Losses at the gene ends were 4 bases for V and 3 bases for J; bases not matched to a gene: 3. The CDR3, as DNA: TGTGCCAGCAGCCTAAGGGACAGGGACACTGAAGCTTTCTTT. Its translation is CASSLRDRDTEAFF.

This clone is a singleton in its sample. The chain links TRBV19 to TRBJ2-6; TRBD2 matches 13 bases. The CDR3 has 17 residues. The ends lost 8 bases at V and 0 bases at J; junction bases unmatched: 4. Germline CDR1 is LNHDA and CDR2 is SQIVND (reference sequence). Here the CDR3 reads CASLGLAGNSGANVLTF. DNA for the CDR3: TGTGCCAGTTTGGGACTAGCGGGGAACTCTGGGGCCAACGTCCTGACTTTC.

This clone was seen just once. The chain uses TRBV11-3 and TRBJ2-5; 7 bases agree with TRBD1. V trimming: 5 bases; J trimming: 2 bases; junction bases outside the gene matches: 5. The CDR3 consists of 14 residues. Germline-derived CDR1 and CDR2 are SGHNT and YENEEA. The CDR3 sequence: CASSRGTVQETQYF. CDR3 nucleotides: TGTGCCAGCAGCCGTGGGACAGTACAAGAGACCCAGTACTTC.

The chain recombines TRBV4-3 with TRBJ2-1, with a possible D match to TRBD1 (6 bases). Deletions cut 1 base from V and 6 bases from J, with 10 bases between. CDR3 size: 14 residues. In germline, CDR1 is LGHNA, CDR2 YSLEER. The CDR3 DNA reads TGCGCCAGCAGCCAAGTATTCAGGGGCAATGAGCAGTTCTTC. The encoded protein is CASSQVFRGNEQFF.

The chain combines TRBV3-1 (or the pseudogene TRBV3-2) with TRBJ1-4; D possibly corresponds to TRBD1 (5 bases). Germline V gives CDR1 LGHDT, CDR2 YNNKEL (reference sequence). The CDR3 extends over 14 amino acids. V was pared by 4 bases and J by 0 bases, with 6 bases between. The CDR3 region is CASSPGPTNEKLFF. CDR3 bases: TGTGCCAGCAGCCCAGGGCCAACTAATGAAAAACTGTTTTTT.

This chain connects TRBV7-2 to TRBJ1-5; D call uncertain. The CDR3 has 16 residues. Trimming cost V 3 bases and J 0 bases, with 12 bases left between them. Germline loops: CDR1 SGHTA, CDR2 FQGNSA. CDR3 amino acids: CASSLSAGNSNQPQHF. CDR3 DNA: TGTGCCAGCAGCTTGTCGGCAGGCAATAGCAATCAGCCCCAGCATTTT.

V usage is TRBV5-1 and J usage is TRBJ1-1, with D hard to call. V was clipped by 0 bases and J by 4 bases, with 7 bases between them. CDR1 is SGHRS, CDR2 YFSETQ, per germline. This CDR3 is 13 amino acids long. CDR3 protein: CASSLEGSTEAFF. The CDR3 coding sequence is TGCGCCAGCAGCTTGGAAGGGAGCACTGAAGCTTTCTTT.

This clone has a count of ten or more. This chain links TRBV5-4 with TRBJ1-5; D not resolved. Germline V gene lookup returns CDR1 SGHNT and CDR2 YYREEE (reference sequence). CDR3 length: 15 residues. The germline V and J ends were trimmed by 2 bases and 6 bases, with 15 bases remaining between them. In nucleotides, the CDR3 is TGTGCCAGCAGCTTAACGTTGGTCAGTGGTCAGCCCCAGCATTTT. This codes for CASSLTLVSGQPQHF.

The chain uses TRBV7-2 and TRBJ2-3; 8 bases match TRBD1. The ends lost 2 bases at V and 1 base at J; junction bases unmatched: 14. Germline assignment: CDR1 SGHTA and CDR2 FQGNSA. This CDR3 region has 19 residues. The CDR3 is CASSLTGQQGAGRTDTQYF. DNA for the CDR3: TGTGCCAGCAGCTTAACGGGTCAGCAGGGGGCAGGGCGCACAGATACGCAGTATTTT.

This clone showed up just once. This rearrangement joins TRBV25-1 to TRBJ1-1; TRBD1 matches 8 bases. V lost 2 bases to trimming and J lost 1 base; unmatched junction nucleotides: 3. Per the germline V gene, CDR1 is MGHDK and CDR2 is SYGVNS. This CDR3 has 15 residues. For the CDR3, the DNA is TGTGCCAGCAGTGAACAGGGGGCTCGGAACACTGAAGCTTTCTTT. Amino acid sequence: CASSEQGARNTEAFF.

The chain's CDR3 is CASSLAGFYSNQPQHF. The CDR3 coding sequence is TGTGCCAGCAGCTTAGCCGGGTTTTATAGCAATCAGCCCCAGCATTTT. The V and J genes are TRBV7-8 and TRBJ1-5; no reliable D call. V lost 0 bases and J lost 0, with 9 bases in between. In germline, CDR1 is SGHVS, CDR2 FQNEAQ. The CDR3 length is 16 residues.

This chain connects TRBV6-5 to TRBJ1-1; TRBD1 aligns across 7 bases. This CDR3 comprises 14 residues. The V gene end was trimmed by 6 bases and the J gene end by 11 bases; junction bases not matched to a gene: 15. Germline CDR1 reads MNHEY; CDR2 reads SVGAGI. In DNA form, the CDR3 reads TGTGCCAGCAGGCCTGCCGGGACAGCCTTGCGGGCTTTCTTT. Protein sequence: CASRPAGTALRAFF.

The rearrangement links TRBV5-1 to TRBJ1-5; tentative D call: TRBD1 (6 bases). The CDR3 covers 14 residues. CDR1 and CDR2 from the germline V gene are SGHRS and YFSETQ. The V end lost 0 bases, the J end lost 6 bases, and 10 bases lay between the germline ends. This chain's CDR3 is CASSLAQGVQPQHF. In nucleotides, the CDR3 is TGCGCCAGCAGCTTGGCACAGGGCGTTCAGCCCCAGCATTTT.

CDR3 nucleotides: TGTGCCAGCAGTTTTTCCGGGAACGGCTACACCTTC. As protein: CASSFSGNGYTF. The V call is TRBV27, the J call TRBJ1-2; D gene uncertain. Germline CDR1 is MNHEY and CDR2 is SMNVEV (reference sequence). Deletions cut 3 bases from V and 8 bases from J, with 10 bases between. This CDR3 has 12 residues.

This chain's CDR3 is CASSQDRSSYEQYF. Written as DNA, the CDR3 is TGTGCCAGCAGCCAAGACAGAAGCTCCTACGAGCAGTACTTC. The V call is TRBV3-1 (or the pseudogene TRBV3-2), the J call TRBJ2-7; no clear D gene. The CDR3 covers 14 residues. Trimming removed 0 bases from V and 0 bases from J, with 6 bases in between. Germline CDR1 reads LGHDT; CDR2 reads YNNKEL (reference sequence).

The CDR3 region is CASSTVGGSNEKLFF. The CDR3 coding sequence is TGCGCCAGCAGCACGGTTGGGGGCTCAAATGAAAAACTGTTTTTT. The V gene is TRBV5-1, the J gene TRBJ1-4, with D perhaps matching TRBD1 (6 bases). Deletions cut 4 bases from V and 5 bases from J, with 15 bases between. Germline V CDR1 and CDR2: SGHRS, YFSETQ. The CDR3 is made up of 15 amino acids.

V and J are TRBV5-4 and TRBJ1-2; perhaps TRBD1 as D (5 bases). The CDR3 sequence is 13 residues long. Per the germline V gene, CDR1 is SGHNT and CDR2 is YYREEE (reference sequence). Trimming took 7 bases from V and 3 from J, leaving 13 bases between them. The CDR3 DNA reads as TGTGCCAGCGGGGCCTGGGCGGACTATGGCTACACCTTC. Its translation is CASGAWADYGYTF.

The V call is TRBV7-9, the J call TRBJ1-6; D gene uncertain. Germline-derived CDR1 and CDR2 are SEHNR and FQNEAQ (reference sequence). Trimming took 5 bases from V and 11 from J, leaving 16 bases between them. The CDR3 consists of 14 residues. The CDR3 region is CASSPPPGSAPLHF. CDR3 DNA: TGTGCCAGCAGCCCCCCCCCGGGGAGCGCACCCCTCCACTTT.

This chain links TRBV12-3 or TRBV12-4 with TRBJ1-1, with D possibly matching TRBD1 (5 bases). Trimming left V 6 bases short and J 1 base short, with 9 bases between. This CDR3 contains 13 residues. CDR3 sequence (DNA): TGTGCCAGCAGGACTAGGGGGAACACTGAAGCTTTCTTT. This sequence encodes CASRTRGNTEAFF.